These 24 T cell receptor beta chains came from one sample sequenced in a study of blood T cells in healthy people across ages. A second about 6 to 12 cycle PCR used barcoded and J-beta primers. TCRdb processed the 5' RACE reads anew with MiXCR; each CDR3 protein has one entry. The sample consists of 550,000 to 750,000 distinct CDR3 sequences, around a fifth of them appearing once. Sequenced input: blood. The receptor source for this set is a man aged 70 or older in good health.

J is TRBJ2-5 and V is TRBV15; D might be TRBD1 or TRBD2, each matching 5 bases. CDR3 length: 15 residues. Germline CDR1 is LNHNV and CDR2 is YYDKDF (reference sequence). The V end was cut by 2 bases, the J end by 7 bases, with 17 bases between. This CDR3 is CATSRPGRDDRTQYF. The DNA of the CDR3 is TGTGCCACCAGCAGACCGGGCAGGGACGACCGGACCCAGTACTTC.

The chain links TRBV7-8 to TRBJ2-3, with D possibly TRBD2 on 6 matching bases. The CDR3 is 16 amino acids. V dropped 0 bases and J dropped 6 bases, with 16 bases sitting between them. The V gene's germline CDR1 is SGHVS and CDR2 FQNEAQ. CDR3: CASSLALGLRKDTQYF. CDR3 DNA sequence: TGTGCCAGCAGCTTAGCCCTGGGACTTCGAAAGGATACGCAGTATTTT.

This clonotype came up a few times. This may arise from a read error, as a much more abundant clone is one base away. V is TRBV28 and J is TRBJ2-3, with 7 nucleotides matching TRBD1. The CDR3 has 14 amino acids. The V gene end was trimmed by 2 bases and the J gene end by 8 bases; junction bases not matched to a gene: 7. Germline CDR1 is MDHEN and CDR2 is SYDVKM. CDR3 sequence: CASSLIGGRGTQYF. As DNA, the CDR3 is TGTGCCAGCAGTTTAATAGGGGGCAGAGGTACGCAGTATTTT.

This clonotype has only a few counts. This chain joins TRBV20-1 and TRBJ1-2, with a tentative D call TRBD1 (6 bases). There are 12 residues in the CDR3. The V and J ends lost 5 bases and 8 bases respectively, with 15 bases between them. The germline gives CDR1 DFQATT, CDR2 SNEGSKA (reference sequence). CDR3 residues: CSAVPGHRGYTF. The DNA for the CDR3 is TGCAGTGCTGTCCCGGGACATCGGGGCTACACCTTC.

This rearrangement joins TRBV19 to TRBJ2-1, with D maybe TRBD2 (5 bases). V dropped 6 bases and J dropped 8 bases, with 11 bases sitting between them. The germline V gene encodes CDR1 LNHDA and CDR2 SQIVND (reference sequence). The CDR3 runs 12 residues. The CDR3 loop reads CASSGNFYEQFF. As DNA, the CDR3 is TGTGCCAGTAGCGGGAATTTTTATGAGCAGTTCTTC.

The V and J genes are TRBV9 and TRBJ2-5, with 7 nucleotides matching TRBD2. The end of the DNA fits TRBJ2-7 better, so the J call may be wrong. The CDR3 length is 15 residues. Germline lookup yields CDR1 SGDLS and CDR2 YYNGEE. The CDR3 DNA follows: TGTGCCAGCAGCGTAGCGGGTAGCGGGTCCTACGAGCAGTACTTC. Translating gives CASSVAGSGSYEQYF.

Here the CDR3 reads CSVEDRTDTEAFF. The CDR3 region has the DNA TGCAGCGTTGAAGACAGGACGGACACTGAAGCTTTCTTT. The rearrangement joins TRBV29-1 to TRBJ1-1; D not certain. The CDR3 is 13 residues long. CDR1 is SQVTM and CDR2 is ANQGSEA in the germline V gene. Trimming shortened V by 0 bases and J by 3 bases, and 8 bases separated the two germline ends.

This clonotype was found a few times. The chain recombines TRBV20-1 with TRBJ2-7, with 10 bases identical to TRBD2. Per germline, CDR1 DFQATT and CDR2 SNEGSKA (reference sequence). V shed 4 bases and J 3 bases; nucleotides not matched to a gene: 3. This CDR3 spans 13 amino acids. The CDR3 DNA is TGCAGTGCTAAATCTAGCGGGGGCTACGAGCAGTACTTC. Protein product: CSAKSSGGYEQYF.

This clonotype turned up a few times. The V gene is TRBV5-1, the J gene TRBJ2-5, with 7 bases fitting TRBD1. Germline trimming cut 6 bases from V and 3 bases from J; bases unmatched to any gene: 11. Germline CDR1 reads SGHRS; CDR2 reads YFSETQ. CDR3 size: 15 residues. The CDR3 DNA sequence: TGCGCCAGCACCAATCCCGGTACAGGGGAAGAGACCCAGTACTTC. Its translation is CASTNPGTGEETQYF.

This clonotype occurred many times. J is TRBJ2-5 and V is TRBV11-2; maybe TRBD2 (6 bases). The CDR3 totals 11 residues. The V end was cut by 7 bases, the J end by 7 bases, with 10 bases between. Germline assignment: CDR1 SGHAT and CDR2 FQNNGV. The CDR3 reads CASNNGGTQYF. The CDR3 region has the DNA TGTGCCAGCAACAACGGGGGGACCCAGTACTTC.

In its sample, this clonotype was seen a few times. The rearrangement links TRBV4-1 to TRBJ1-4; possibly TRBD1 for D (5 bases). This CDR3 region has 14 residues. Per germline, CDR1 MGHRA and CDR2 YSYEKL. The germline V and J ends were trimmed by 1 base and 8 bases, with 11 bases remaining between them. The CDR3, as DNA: TGCGCCAGCAGCCAAGCAGGGACGCGGGAAAAACTGTTTTTT. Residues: CASSQAGTREKLFF.

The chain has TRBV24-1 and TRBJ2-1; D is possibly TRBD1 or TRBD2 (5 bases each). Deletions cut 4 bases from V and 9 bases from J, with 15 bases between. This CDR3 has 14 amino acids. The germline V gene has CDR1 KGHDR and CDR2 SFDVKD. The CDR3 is CATSEPNRGSEQFF. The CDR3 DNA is TGTGCCACCAGTGAGCCCAATCGGGGCAGTGAGCAGTTCTTC.

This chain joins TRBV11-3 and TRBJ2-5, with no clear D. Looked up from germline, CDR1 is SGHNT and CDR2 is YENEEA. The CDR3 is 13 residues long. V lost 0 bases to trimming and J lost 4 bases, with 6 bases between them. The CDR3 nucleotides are TGTGCCAGCAGCTTAGATCTGGCAGAGACCCAGTACTTC. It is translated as CASSLDLAETQYF.

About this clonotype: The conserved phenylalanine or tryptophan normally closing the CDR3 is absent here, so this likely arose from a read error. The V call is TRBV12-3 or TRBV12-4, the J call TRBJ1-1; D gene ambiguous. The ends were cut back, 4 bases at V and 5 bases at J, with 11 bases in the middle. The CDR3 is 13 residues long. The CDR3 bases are TGTGCCAGCAGTTGGGGAGTCGAGACTGAAGCTTTCTCT. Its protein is CASSWGVETEAFS.

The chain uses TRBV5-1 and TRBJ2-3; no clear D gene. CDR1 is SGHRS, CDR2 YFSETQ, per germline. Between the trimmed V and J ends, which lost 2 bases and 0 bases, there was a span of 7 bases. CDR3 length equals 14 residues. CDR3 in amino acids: CASSLWPSTDTQYF. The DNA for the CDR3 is TGCGCCAGCAGCTTATGGCCTAGCACAGATACGCAGTATTTT.

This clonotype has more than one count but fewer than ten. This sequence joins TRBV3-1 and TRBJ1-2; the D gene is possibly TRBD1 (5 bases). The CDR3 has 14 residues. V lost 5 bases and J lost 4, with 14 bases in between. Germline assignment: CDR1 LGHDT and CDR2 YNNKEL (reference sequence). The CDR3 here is CASSVRDGPYGYTF. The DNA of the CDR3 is TGTGCCAGCAGCGTCCGGGACGGACCCTATGGCTACACCTTC. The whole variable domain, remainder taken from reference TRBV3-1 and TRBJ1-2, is DTAVSQTPKYLVTQMGNDKSIKCEQNLGHDTMYWYKQDSKKFLKIMFSYNNKELIINETVPNRFSPKSPDKAHLNLHINSLELGDSAVYFCASSVRDGPYGYTFGSGTRLTVV.

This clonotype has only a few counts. In nucleotides, the CDR3 is TGCGCCAGCAGCTTGGGACAGGAAGTGTATGGCTACACCTTC. This codes for CASSLGQEVYGYTF. The chain has TRBV5-1 and TRBJ1-2; TRBD1 is a possible D gene (6 bases). Germline-derived CDR1 and CDR2 are SGHRS and YFSETQ. The CDR3 is 14 amino acids. Trimming took 0 bases from V and 5 from J, leaving 11 bases between them.

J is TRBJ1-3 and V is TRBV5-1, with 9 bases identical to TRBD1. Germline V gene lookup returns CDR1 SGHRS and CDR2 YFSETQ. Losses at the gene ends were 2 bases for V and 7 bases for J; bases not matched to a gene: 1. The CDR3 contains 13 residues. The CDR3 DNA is TGCGCCAGCAGCTTCGACAGGGGGAACACCATATATTTT. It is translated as CASSFDRGNTIYF.

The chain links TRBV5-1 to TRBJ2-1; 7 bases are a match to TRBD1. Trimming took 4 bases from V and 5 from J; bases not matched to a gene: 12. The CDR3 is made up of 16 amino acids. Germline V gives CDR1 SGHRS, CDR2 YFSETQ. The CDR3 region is CASSPLTGAVNNEQFF. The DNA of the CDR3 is TGCGCCAGCAGCCCCCTAACAGGGGCCGTAAACAATGAGCAGTTCTTC.

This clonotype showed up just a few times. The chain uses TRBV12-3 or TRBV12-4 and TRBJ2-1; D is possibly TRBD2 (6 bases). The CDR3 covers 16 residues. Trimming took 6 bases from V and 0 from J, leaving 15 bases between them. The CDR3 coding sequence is TGTGCCAGCAGCCAGAGGGAGGCGAGCTCCTACAATGAGCAGTTCTTC. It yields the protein CASSQREASSYNEQFF.

In DNA form, the CDR3 reads TGTGCCAGCAGCCCCGAAAATACTGCGAATTCACCCCTCCACTTT. Translated: CASSPENTANSPLHF. The genes are TRBV7-9 and TRBJ1-6; D is unclear. Germline assignment: CDR1 SEHNR and CDR2 FQNEAQ (reference sequence). The V end was cut by 5 bases, the J end by 7 bases, with 15 bases between. The CDR3 spans 15 residues.

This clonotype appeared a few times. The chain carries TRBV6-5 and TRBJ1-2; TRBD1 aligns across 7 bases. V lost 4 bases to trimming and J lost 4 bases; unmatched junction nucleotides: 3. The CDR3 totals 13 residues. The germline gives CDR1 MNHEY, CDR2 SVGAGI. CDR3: CASSLDRFYGYTF. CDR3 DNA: TGTGCCAGCAGTTTGGACAGGTTCTATGGCTACACCTTC.

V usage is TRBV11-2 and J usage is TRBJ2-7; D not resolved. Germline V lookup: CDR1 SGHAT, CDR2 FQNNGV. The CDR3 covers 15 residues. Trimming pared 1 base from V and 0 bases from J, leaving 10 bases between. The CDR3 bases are TGTGCCAGCAGCTTAGGGCAGGTTCTCTCCTACGAGCAGTACTTC. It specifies CASSLGQVLSYEQYF.

CDR3 protein: CSARWDRGYNEQFF. The DNA for the CDR3 is TGCAGTGCTAGATGGGACAGGGGATACAATGAGCAGTTCTTC. V and J are TRBV20-1 and TRBJ2-1; 10 nucleotides match TRBD1. This CDR3 has 14 residues. Germline V gives CDR1 DFQATT, CDR2 SNEGSKA (reference sequence). V shed 2 bases and J 4 bases; nucleotides not matched to a gene: 2.